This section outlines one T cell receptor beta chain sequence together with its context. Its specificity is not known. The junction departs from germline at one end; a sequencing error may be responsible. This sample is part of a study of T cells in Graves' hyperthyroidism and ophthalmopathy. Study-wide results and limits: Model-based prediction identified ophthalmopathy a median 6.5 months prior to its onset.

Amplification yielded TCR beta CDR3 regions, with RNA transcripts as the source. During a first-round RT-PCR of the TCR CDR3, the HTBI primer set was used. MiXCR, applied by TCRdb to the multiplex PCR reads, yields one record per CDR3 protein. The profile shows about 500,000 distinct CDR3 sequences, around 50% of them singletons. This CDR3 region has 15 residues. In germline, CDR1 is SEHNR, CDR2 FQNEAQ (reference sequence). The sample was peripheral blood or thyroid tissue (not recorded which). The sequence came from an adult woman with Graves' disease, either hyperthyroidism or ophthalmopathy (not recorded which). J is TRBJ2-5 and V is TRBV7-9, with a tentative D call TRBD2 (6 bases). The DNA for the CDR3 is TGTGCCAGCAGTAGTAAGGGACTTACCCAAGGGACCCAGTACTTC. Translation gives CASSSKGLTQGTQYF.